The sequence of this T cell receptor beta chain was determined in a study of blood T cell repertoires in COVID-19 (dated by TCRdb to the early 2020s). Broadly, across the study: Samples from collaborators originated in the United States, Italy and Spain and spanned both the acute and convalescent phases of COVID-19. The repertoires were released in a freely available public database meant as a resource for research on the immune response to SARS-CoV-2. The dataset comprised deeply sampled blood TCRbeta repertoires from subjects exposed to, actively infected with, or recovered from COVID-19. Nearly every sample came with metadata listing a de-identified subject ID, COVID-19 status, age in years and sex. The samples were drawn from two sources: the first 160 participants of the ongoing ImmuneRACE study, and over 1,000 subjects contributed by 6 global collaborators. The prospective study material was composed of cDNA or gDNA derived from T cells, B-cell-depleted T cells, or PBMCs. Where available, HLA class I and class II types were taken from metadata supplied by the sample provider and were not determined by assay-based typing. Overall study outcomes, separate from this receptor: The amount of clinical and demographic metadata varied by source and participant and was provided uncurated.

The immunoSEQ Assay, a bias-controlled multiplex PCR, was used to amplify TCRbeta CDR3 regions from genomic DNA. Per the source publication's procedure: The number of nucleated cells in each sample was estimated by amplification of reference gene primers within the assay. To quantify the absolute abundance of each unique TCRbeta CDR3 rearrangement, sequence reads were collapsed and filtered. Productive Simpson clonality was computed per sample as the square root of Simpson's diversity index over productive rearrangements. This immuneACCESS table, as held by TCRdb, lists in-frame sequences with V and J called but not all clones. Of the missing ones, under half trace to an unresolved V gene in checked studies; the others have no known cause. V, J and clone size derive from that table, while D and trimming were established from the DNA sequence. This sample is represented by tens of thousands of clones; 88% of them were singletons. Roughly 4.6% of the sample rests with the top ten.

The CDR3 holds 14 amino acids from the cysteine to the phenylalanine. CDR3 DNA only is kept here, 42 bases in frame from base 1. V loses 6 bases of germline sequence and J loses 1 base, and the interval between the two ends is 12 bases. CDR1 and CDR2 (MNHEY, SVGEGT) derive from the germline V gene. Whole blood was collected in K2EDTA tubes by collaborating institutions according to the institutions' own protocols. For TCRbeta analysis, collaborators shipped samples as frozen whole blood, isolated PBMCs, or DNA extracted from either of those sample types. Concerning this clone itself: Its antigen remains unidentified. Base qualities were left out, and no much larger clone turns up one base away.

This chain joins TRBV6-2 or TRBV6-3 to TRBJ1-2; TRBD1 is a possible D gene, resting on 5 matching bases. The origin of this receptor is a human donor in a cohort sampled during active COVID-19. The sequenced material came from peripheral blood. Here is the DNA: TGTGCCAGCAGCCCCCGCAGGGATAACTATGGCTACACCTTC. This codes for CASSPRRDNYGYTF.